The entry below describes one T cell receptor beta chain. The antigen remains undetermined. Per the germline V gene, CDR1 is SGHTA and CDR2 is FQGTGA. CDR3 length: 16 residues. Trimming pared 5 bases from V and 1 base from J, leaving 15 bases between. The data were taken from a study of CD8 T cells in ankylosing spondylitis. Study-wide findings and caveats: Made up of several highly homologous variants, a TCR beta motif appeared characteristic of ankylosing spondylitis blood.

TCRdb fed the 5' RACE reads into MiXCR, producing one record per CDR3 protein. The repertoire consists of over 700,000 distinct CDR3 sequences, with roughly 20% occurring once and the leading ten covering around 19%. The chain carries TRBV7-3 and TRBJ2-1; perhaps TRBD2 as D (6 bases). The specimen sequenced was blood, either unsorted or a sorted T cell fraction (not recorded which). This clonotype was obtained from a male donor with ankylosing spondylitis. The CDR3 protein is CASSPPGLRSYNEQFF. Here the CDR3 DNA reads TGTGCCAGCAGCCCCCCGGGACTCCGTTCCTACAATGAGCAGTTCTTC.